Following are 26 T cell receptor beta chains from one sample sequenced in a study of T-cell memory formation after mild COVID-19. From the 5' RACE reads, TCRdb called clonotypes with MiXCR, one entry per CDR3 protein. The sample contains 100,000 or so distinct CDR3 sequences, 11% of which appear only once. Sequencing input: PBMCs or a T cell subset sorted from them (not recorded which). These receptors came from a man younger than 35 who had mild COVID-19 (a few samples of this study predate the infection). Cell type and time point are not known.

The table lists this clonotype with many counts. J is TRBJ1-1 and V is TRBV27; tentative D call: TRBD1 (6 bases). The V and J ends lost 5 bases and 6 bases respectively, with 10 bases between them. CDR3 length: 12 amino acids. Per germline, CDR1 MNHEY and CDR2 SMNVEV (reference sequence). CDR3 DNA: TGTGCCAGCAGTAGGGGGGGGGCTGAAGCTTTCTTT. Protein sequence: CASSRGGAEAFF.

This clonotype was counted a few times. One end of the junction fails to match germline, which may point to a read error. V is TRBV20-1 and J is TRBJ2-1; 8 nucleotides line up with TRBD1. CDR3 length: 15 amino acids. In germline, CDR1 is DFQATT, CDR2 SNEGSKA (reference sequence). The CDR3 DNA reads TGCAGTGCTCGAGACAACAGGGGGTCCTACAATGAGCAGTTCTTC. Translation: CSARDNRGSYNEQFF.

This clonotype was seen more than once but under ten times. The chain couples TRBV3-1 to TRBJ2-3, with TRBD2 matching 7 bases. Trimming cost V 4 bases and J 3 bases; bases outside gene matches: 7. The CDR3 is 15 residues long. CDR1 LGHDT and CDR2 YNNKEL come from the germline V gene (reference sequence). The CDR3 region has the DNA TGTGCCAGCAGCCTAACCTGGGGGGGGACAGATACGCAGTATTTT. Translating gives CASSLTWGGTDTQYF.

This clonotype occurred many times. The rearrangement uses TRBV4-2 and TRBJ2-3; TRBD2 matches 9 bases. The V and J ends lost 1 base and 0 bases, in that order; junction bases with no gene match: 5. Germline CDR1 and CDR2: LGHNA and YNFKEQ. The CDR3 totals 17 residues. DNA for the CDR3: TGTGCCAGCAGCCAAGCTGGAGCGGGGGGTAGCACAGATACGCAGTATTTT. This sequence encodes CASSQAGAGGSTDTQYF.

The V gene is TRBV7-2, the J gene TRBJ1-1, with a weak D call TRBD1 (6 bases). The CDR3 loop spans 15 amino acids. Trimming removed 6 bases at V and 4 bases at J, with 18 bases between. CDR1 is SGHTA and CDR2 is FQGNSA in the germline V gene. The CDR3 DNA sequence: TGTGCCAGCAGGAGACTAACAGGGACGGGCACTGAAGCTTTCTTT. As protein: CASRRLTGTGTEAFF.

In its sample, this clonotype was seen a few times. The V gene is TRBV12-3 or TRBV12-4, the J gene TRBJ2-1; 8 bases are a match to TRBD2. This CDR3 contains 14 residues. V was clipped by 7 bases and J by 7 bases; unmatched bases: 9. CDR3 region: CASKPGGRRNEQFF. CDR3 DNA sequence: TGTGCCAGCAAGCCGGGGGGGAGAAGAAATGAGCAGTTCTTC.

The rearrangement uses TRBV5-1 and TRBJ1-2; D perhaps matches TRBD1 (6 bases). The length of the CDR3 is 14 residues. The V gene's germline CDR1 is SGHRS and CDR2 YFSETQ. The V end was cut by 5 bases, the J end by 7 bases, with 18 bases between. This CDR3 is CASRPSQGRFGYTF. The CDR3 nucleotides are TGCGCCAGCAGACCCTCACAGGGTCGTTTTGGCTACACCTTC.

This clonotype was detected only a few times. The chain employs TRBV9 and TRBJ2-7, with D uncertain. Germline CDR1 reads SGDLS; CDR2 reads YYNGEE. CDR3 size: 14 residues. V was cut by 2 bases and J by 0 bases, with 9 bases left in between. The CDR3 nucleotides read TGTGCCAGCAGCGTCGGAGACATCTCCTACGAGCAGTACTTC. It specifies CASSVGDISYEQYF.

This clonotype was detected a few times. The genes are TRBV30 and TRBJ2-7; tentatively, D is TRBD1 (5 bases). The CDR3 is 14 amino acids. V lost 0 bases and J 4 bases, leaving 13 bases between the germline ends. The germline V gene has CDR1 GTSNPN and CDR2 SVGIG (reference sequence). Here the CDR3 DNA reads TGTGCCTGGAGTGTCCCGCAGGGAAGATACGAGCAGTACTTC. Translating it yields CAWSVPQGRYEQYF. Variable domain in full (rest from reference TRBV30 and TRBJ2-7): SQTIHQWPATLVQPVGSPLSLECTVEGTSNPNLYWYRQAAGRGLQLLFYSVGIGQISSEVPQNLSASRPQDRQFILSSKKLLLSDSGFYLCAWSVPQGRYEQYFGPGTRLTVT.

The rearrangement joins TRBV7-8 to TRBJ2-7; D might be TRBD2 (7 bases). Germline V gene data show CDR1 as SGHVS and CDR2 as FQNEAQ. Trimming cost V 1 base and J 6 bases, with 13 bases left between them. The CDR3 runs 14 residues. Here the CDR3 reads CASSLVAGAFEQYF. The CDR3 nucleotides are TGTGCCAGCAGCTTAGTCGCGGGGGCGTTCGAGCAGTACTTC.

The DNA for the CDR3 is TGTGCCAGCAGCTTAATGCCCGCTGACAATGAGCAGTTCTTC. Protein: CASSLMPADNEQFF. V gene TRBV11-2 combines with J gene TRBJ2-1; no definite D call. Germline V gene data show CDR1 as SGHAT and CDR2 as FQNNGV. The CDR3 contains 14 residues. V lost 2 bases and J lost 5, with 10 bases in between.

A remark on this clonotype: Relative to the germline gene, one junction end is altered; a read error may explain this. CDR3 nucleotide sequence: TGTGCCAGCAGTTTCCGGGACAGGGAAAGTGGTCTTCGCTTC. This translates into CASSFRDRESGLRF. V usage is TRBV27 and J usage is TRBJ2-4, with 9 positions matching TRBD1. The CDR3 spans 14 residues. The germline CDR1 and CDR2 sequences are MNHEY and SMNVEV (reference sequence).

This clonotype was counted a few times. J is TRBJ2-3 and V is TRBV4-1; TRBD2 agrees at 8 bases. Germline V CDR1 and CDR2: MGHRA, YSYEKL. The CDR3 sequence is 15 residues long. V shed 6 bases, J shed 1 base, and the junction held 6 bases outside the gene matches. CDR3 coding DNA: TGCGCCAGCAGACCGCGGGGGGCCGGCACAGATACGCAGTATTTT. This encodes CASRPRGAGTDTQYF.

This chain joins TRBV6-5 and TRBJ2-1; D assignment may be TRBD1 or TRBD2 (6 bases each). With 2 bases removed from V and 2 bases from J, the gap between germline ends came to 10 bases. The CDR3 sequence is 15 residues long. CDR1 and CDR2 from the germline V gene are MNHEY and SVGAGI. CDR3 bases: TGTGCCAGCAGTTACAGGGGGGACACCTACAATGAGCAGTTCTTC. Protein sequence: CASSYRGDTYNEQFF.

The chain employs TRBV6-4 and TRBJ2-3; maybe TRBD2 (7 bases). Trimming shortened V by 4 bases and J by 2 bases, and 13 bases separated the two germline ends. This CDR3 is built from 15 residues. Per the germline V gene, CDR1 is MRHNA and CDR2 is SNTAGT. CDR3 region: CASSVRGALTDTQYF. CDR3 coding DNA: TGTGCCAGCAGTGTCCGGGGGGCCCTCACAGATACGCAGTATTTT.

There are many counts of this clonotype. The rearrangement links TRBV6-2 or TRBV6-3 to TRBJ1-5, with D maybe TRBD1 (6 bases). CDR1 is MNHEY, CDR2 SVGEGT, per germline. V was shortened by 6 bases and J by 6 bases, with 18 bases between the two germline ends. This CDR3 has 15 amino acids. The CDR3 DNA reads as TGTGCCAGCAGCTCCGGGACAAGGGAGGTTCAGCCCCAGCATTTT. Protein sequence: CASSSGTREVQPQHF.

V and J are TRBV23-1 and TRBJ1-4; 11 bases agree with TRBD1. Being an ORF, TRBV23-1 has a function that is uncertain. J was trimmed by 0 bases and V by 2 bases; bases with no gene match: 8. The CDR3 spans 19 residues. This chain's CDR3 is CASSQTGTGGSATNEKLFF. CDR3 DNA sequence: TGCGCCAGCAGTCAAACCGGGACAGGGGGTTCTGCAACTAATGAAAAACTGTTTTTT.

This clonotype was seen a handful of times. The V call is TRBV27, the J call TRBJ2-7; a possible D gene is TRBD2 (5 bases). The V end was cut by 6 bases, the J end by 3 bases, with 15 bases between. The CDR3 spans 14 residues. Germline V gene data show CDR1 as MNHEY and CDR2 as SMNVEV (reference sequence). For the CDR3, the DNA is TGTGCCAGCAGGGGAGACTATACCTACTACGAGCAGTACGTC. This gives the protein CASRGDYTYYEQYV.

This clonotype was seen a handful of times. The chain combines TRBV9 with TRBJ1-6; 9 bases are shared with TRBD1. CDR1 and CDR2 from the germline V gene are SGDLS and YYNGEE. Trimming at V came to 4 bases and at J to 8 bases, leaving 7 bases not matched to a gene. This CDR3 has 15 residues. The CDR3 loop is CASSKTGGADSPLHF. CDR3 sequence (DNA): TGTGCCAGCAGCAAAACAGGGGGCGCTGATTCACCCCTCCACTTT.

This clonotype has only a few counts. The chain carries TRBV7-6 and TRBJ2-2, with 10 nucleotides matching TRBD2. V lost 1 base and J lost 4; bases outside the gene matches: 6. The CDR3 runs 17 residues. The germline V gene encodes CDR1 SGHVS and CDR2 FNYEAQ. CDR3 sequence: CASSLGASGGATGELFF. DNA of the CDR3: TGTGCCAGCAGCTTAGGGGCTAGCGGGGGTGCCACCGGGGAGCTGTTTTTT.

This rearrangement joins TRBV9 to TRBJ2-7; 7 bases match TRBD1. The CDR3 has 16 amino acids. Germline CDR1 SGDLS, CDR2 YYNGEE. Trimming at V came to 3 bases and at J to 2 bases, leaving 11 bases not matched to a gene. The DNA for the CDR3 is TGTGCCAGCAGCGCCAGACAGGGTTCCTTGACCTACGAGCAGTACTTC. Translation gives CASSARQGSLTYEQYF.

A few counts support this clonotype. This chain uses TRBV12-3 or TRBV12-4 with TRBJ1-2, with D possibly matching TRBD1 (5 bases). Between the trimmed V and J ends, which lost 5 bases and 3 bases, there was a span of 13 bases. This CDR3 is 14 amino acids long. This CDR3 is CASSLTENHYGYTF. CDR3 DNA: TGTGCCAGCAGTCTGACAGAAAACCACTATGGCTACACCTTC.

This clonotype has just a few counts. The V and J genes are TRBV5-1 and TRBJ1-2; 9 bases fit TRBD1. Germline V gene lookup returns CDR1 SGHRS and CDR2 YFSETQ. The length of the CDR3 is 14 residues. The V segment lost 7 bases and the J segment 2 bases; nucleotides outside the gene matches: 6. The chain's CDR3 is CASHGTGLNYGYTF. The CDR3 coding sequence is TGCGCCAGCCATGGGACAGGGCTGAACTATGGCTACACCTTC. Based on the CDR3 plus reference TRBV5-1 and TRBJ1-2, the full variable domain is KAGVTQTPRYLIKTRGQQVTLSCSPISGHRSVSWYQQTPGQGLQFLFEYFSETQRNKGNFPGRFSGRQFSNSRSEMNVSTLELGDSALYLCASHGTGLNYGYTFGSGTRLTVV.

This clonotype appeared a few times. J is TRBJ1-4 and V is TRBV6-5, with 11 bases aligning to TRBD1. CDR3 size: 13 residues. V gave up 9 bases and J gave up 7 bases; unmatched junction bases: 4. Germline V gene sequence: CDR1 MNHEY, CDR2 SVGAGI. The CDR3 nucleotides read TGTGCCAGTCGGACAGGGGGCGGTGAAAAACTGTTTTTT. As protein: CASRTGGGEKLFF.

The chain uses TRBV12-3 or TRBV12-4 and TRBJ2-1; TRBD2 matches at 11 bases. The junction had 9 bases not matched to a gene; V was cut back by 3 bases and J by 5 bases. This CDR3 has 17 amino acids. Here the CDR3 reads CASSFPTRLAGNNEQFF. The CDR3 DNA follows: TGTGCCAGCAGTTTTCCCACGAGACTAGCGGGAAACAATGAGCAGTTCTTC.

The V gene is TRBV6-5, the J gene TRBJ1-1; D is uncertain. The germline V and J ends were trimmed by 2 bases and 3 bases, with 10 bases remaining between them. Looked up from germline, CDR1 is MNHEY and CDR2 is SVGAGI. CDR3 size: 14 residues. CDR3 sequence reads: CASSYSSGDTEAFF. The CDR3 DNA is TGTGCCAGCAGTTACAGCTCCGGGGACACTGAAGCTTTCTTT.